These T cell receptor beta chains were read from a single sample in a study of blood T cell repertoires in COVID-19. TCRdb's table, derived via immunoSEQ multiplex PCR, lists solely in-frame clones and lacks some. The sample shows 120,000 or so clones, about 92% of them seen only once. The sequencing sample was made of peripheral blood. The receptors were gathered from a man aged 50 to 59 with active COVID-19. The CDR3 runs from the conserved cysteine through the conserved F or W. Each record gives: D gene, clone size, J gene, V gene, CDR3 protein, CDR3 DNA. The D gene is left open where the match is weak. The listing skips clone size in some rows; elsewhere it reads once, few, many or a size class.

TRBD1,.,TRBJ2-1,TRBV5-4,CASNSRGTSYNEQFF,TGTGCCAGCAATTCCAGGGGGACCTCCTACAATGAGCAGTTCTTC
.,.,TRBJ1-5,TRBV20-1,CSASQGSGNSNQPQHF,TGCAGTGCTAGTCAGGGTTCAGGGAATAGCAATCAGCCCCAGCATTTT
TRBD1,.,TRBJ1-6,TRBV27,CASSADRSISPLHF,TGTGCCAGCAGTGCGGACAGGTCCATTTCACCCCTCCACTTT
TRBD1,.,TRBJ1-1,TRBV5-6,CASSYGTGFATEAFF,TGTGCCAGCAGCTATGGGACAGGGTTTGCCACTGAAGCTTTCTTT
TRBD2,.,TRBJ2-3,TRBV18,CASSPLGLAGGPGTQYF,TGTGCCAGCTCACCACTTGGGCTAGCGGGAGGGCCAGGGACGCAGTATTTT
.,.,TRBJ2-3,TRBV21-1,CASSGRLAGPNTDTQYF,TGTGCCAGCAGCGGTCGCCTAGCCGGTCCTAACACAGATACGCAGTATTTT
TRBD2,.,TRBJ2-7,TRBV5-1,CASKYIAGTYEQYF,TGCGCCAGCAAGTATATAGCGGGGACCTACGAGCAGTACTTC
.,.,TRBJ1-1,TRBV7-9,CASSSLPTVMNTEAFF,TGTGCCAGCAGCTCCCTACCTACAGTTATGAACACTGAAGCTTTCTTT
TRBD1,.,TRBJ1-2,TRBV12-5,CASGRDRDFGGYTF,TGTGCTAGTGGTCGGGACAGGGATTTTGGTGGCTACACCTTC
TRBD2,.,TRBJ2-1,TRBV10-2,CASSITSGRLSSYNEQFF,TGCGCCAGCAGTATTACTAGCGGGAGACTTAGCTCCTACAATGAGCAGTTCTTC
TRBD1,.,TRBJ1-1,TRBV19,CASKYGTGLNTEAFF,TGTGCCAGTAAGTACGGGACAGGCTTGAACACTGAAGCTTTCTTT
.,.,TRBJ2-3,TRBV10-2,CAVRGSARDTQYF,TGCGCCGTACGGGGAAGCGCCCGGGATACGCAGTATTTT
.,.,TRBJ2-6,TRBV6-4,CASSPTSSGANVLTF,TGTGCCAGCAGTCCGACTAGCTCTGGGGCCAACGTCCTGACTTTC
TRBD1,.,TRBJ2-5,TRBV6-5,CASTDRVIETQYF,TGTGCCAGCACCGACAGGGTCATAGAGACCCAGTACTTC
.,.,TRBJ2-5,TRBV15,CATSRDSAYNQETQYF,TGTGCCACCAGCAGAGATTCTGCCTATAACCAAGAGACCCAGTACTTC
.,once,TRBJ2-3,TRBV27,CASSSRPTESRTDTQYF,TGTGCCAGCAGTTCTCGCCCGACGGAGAGCCGCACAGATACGCAGTATTTT
.,.,TRBJ1-4,TRBV7-2,CASSLGFDRWGEKLFF,TGTGCCAGCAGCTTAGGGTTTGACAGGTGGGGTGAAAAACTGTTTTTT
.,.,TRBJ2-7,TRBV7-9,CASSVTGGRSYEQYF,TGTGCCAGCAGCGTCACGGGGGGCAGGTCCTACGAGCAGTACTTC
TRBD1,.,TRBJ1-3,TRBV6-1,CASSEPDRVFSGNTIYF,TGTGCCAGCAGTGAGCCCGACAGGGTTTTCTCTGGAAACACCATATATTTT
TRBD1,once,TRBJ1-1,TRBV6-2/TRBV6-3,CASSNRGWVYTEAFF,TGTGCCAGCAGTAACAGGGGCTGGGTCTACACTGAAGCTTTCTTT
TRBD1,.,TRBJ2-1,TRBV5-1,CASSHRGQGARGWQFF,TGCGCCAGCAGCCACAGGGGACAGGGGGCGCGGGGATGGCAGTTCTTC
.,.,TRBJ2-2,TRBV3-1/TRBV3-2,CASSQGQELFF,TGTGCCAGCAGTCAGGGTCAGGAGCTGTTTTTT
TRBD1,.,TRBJ2-1,TRBV9,CASSVGQGAQDEQFF,TGTGCCAGCAGCGTAGGGCAGGGGGCGCAGGATGAGCAGTTCTTC
TRBD1,.,TRBJ1-6,TRBV6-6,CASSPGTGHYNSPLHF,TGTGCCAGCAGTCCAGGGACAGGGCACTATAATTCACCCCTCCACTTT
TRBD1,.,TRBJ1-1,TRBV6-6,CASRSAGTGGSEAFF,TGTGCCAGCAGATCGGCAGGGACAGGGGGTTCTGAAGCTTTCTTT
.,.,TRBJ1-1,TRBV15,CATSRDGWGDLETEAFF,TGTGCCACCAGCAGAGATGGTTGGGGGGACTTGGAAACTGAAGCTTTCTTT
TRBD2,.,TRBJ2-2,TRBV5-6,CASSFLDGTSRAGELFF,TGTGCCAGCAGTTTCTTAGACGGGACTAGCCGCGCCGGGGAGCTGTTTTTT
.,.,TRBJ1-1,TRBV4-1,CASSQETWNTEAFF,TGCGCCAGCAGCCAAGAAACATGGAACACTGAAGCTTTCTTT
.,.,TRBJ1-3,TRBV5-1,CASSPELNSGNTIYF,TGCGCCAGCAGCCCCGAACTGAACTCTGGAAACACCATATATTTT
.,.,TRBJ2-2,TRBV18,CASSPLGTMNTGELFF,TGTGCCAGCTCACCACTAGGGACAATGAACACCGGGGAGCTGTTTTTT
.,.,TRBJ1-6,TRBV6-5,CASSYPGDNSPLHF,TGTGCCAGCAGTTATCCGGGAGACAATTCACCCCTCCACTTT
TRBD2,.,TRBJ2-5,TRBV29-1,CSLGGFETQYF,TGCAGCCTGGGGGGGTTCGAGACCCAGTACTTC
.,.,TRBJ2-1,TRBV2,CASSDHYKDEQFF,TGTGCCAGCAGTGATCACTATAAGGATGAGCAGTTCTTC
TRBD1,once,TRBJ1-6,TRBV5-6,CASSFGQGDSPLHF,TGTGCCAGCAGCTTTGGACAGGGAGATTCACCCCTCCACTTT
.,.,TRBJ1-1,TRBV6-5,CASGRSSGNTEAFF,TGTGCCAGCGGACGAAGCAGCGGAAACACTGAAGCTTTCTTT
TRBD1,once,TRBJ1-2,TRBV19,CASRTGVDGYTF,TGTGCCAGTAGGACAGGGGTTGATGGCTACACCTTC
.,.,TRBJ2-5,TRBV3-1/TRBV3-2,CASSPVGETQYF,TGTGCCAGCAGCCCCGTCGGGGAGACCCAGTACTTC
.,.,TRBJ2-2,TRBV12-3/TRBV12-4,CASRKSGTGELFF,TGTGCCAGCAGAAAAAGCGGCACCGGGGAGCTGTTTTTT
TRBD2,.,TRBJ2-1,TRBV3-1/TRBV3-2,CASSLRTSGRGNEQFF,TGTGCCAGCAGCCTCCGAACTAGCGGGAGAGGCAATGAGCAGTTCTTC
TRBD1,.,TRBJ1-1,TRBV19,CASSTWTGGNTEAFF,TGTGCCAGTAGTACCTGGACAGGGGGGAACACTGAAGCTTTCTTT
.,.,TRBJ2-1,TRBV5-1,CASSPLDREGEQFF,TGCGCCAGCAGCCCCTTGGACAGGGAGGGTGAGCAGTTCTTC
TRBD2,once,TRBJ2-2,TRBV5-4,CASSQRVSGGTGELFF,TGTGCCAGCAGCCAGCGGGTTAGCGGGGGGACCGGGGAGCTGTTTTTT
TRBD1,.,TRBJ1-5,TRBV4-1,CASSQDLGQGNQPQHF,TGCGCCAGCAGCCAAGATTTGGGACAGGGAAATCAGCCCCAGCATTTT
TRBD1,.,TRBJ1-2,TRBV6-1,CASSEIQGANYGYTF,TGTGCCAGCAGTGAAATCCAGGGGGCGAACTATGGCTACACCTTC
.,.,TRBJ1-2,TRBV18,CASSPESNYGYTF,TGTGCCAGCTCACCAGAGAGTAACTATGGCTACACCTTC
.,once,TRBJ1-2,TRBV6-2/TRBV6-3,CASSPETYGYTF,TGTGCCAGCAGTCCGGAGACTTATGGCTACACCTTC
.,.,TRBJ2-1,TRBV28,CASQLGVRNEQFF,TGTGCCAGCCAATTAGGGGTCCGCAATGAGCAGTTCTTC
TRBD1,.,TRBJ1-5,TRBV19,CASSKQGFSNQPQHF,TGTGCCAGTAGTAAACAGGGGTTTAGCAATCAGCCCCAGCATTTT
TRBD1,.,TRBJ1-1,TRBV5-1,CASGEGANTEAFF,TGCGCCAGTGGCGAGGGGGCGAACACTGAAGCTTTCTTT
TRBD1,.,TRBJ2-2,TRBV18,CASSPGQGSNTGELFF,TGTGCCAGCTCCCCCGGACAGGGTTCGAACACCGGGGAGCTGTTTTTT
.,.,TRBJ2-1,TRBV7-2,CASSLDWVAGEQFF,TGTGCCAGCAGCTTAGATTGGGTCGCGGGAGAGCAGTTCTTC
TRBD2,.,TRBJ2-3,TRBV2,CASRFFGGAGDTQYF,TGTGCCAGCAGGTTTTTCGGGGGGGCAGGGGATACGCAGTATTTT
TRBD2,once,TRBJ2-2,TRBV7-2,CASRSGLAGGRTGELFF,TGTGCCAGCCGATCCGGACTAGCGGGAGGCCGCACCGGGGAGCTGTTTTTT
.,.,TRBJ1-2,TRBV5-1,CASSLGGEANYGYTF,TGCGCCAGCAGCTTGGGGGGAGAAGCTAACTATGGCTACACCTTC
TRBD1,.,TRBJ1-1,TRBV7-9,CASSKPGQQYTEAFF,TGTGCCAGCAGCAAACCGGGACAGCAGTACACTGAAGCTTTCTTT
TRBD2,.,TRBJ2-1,TRBV29-1,CSVVPSGGPGEQFF,TGCAGCGTTGTCCCTAGCGGGGGGCCGGGGGAGCAGTTCTTC
TRBD2,once,TRBJ2-2,TRBV6-4,CASSEGTSGREGTGELFF,TGTGCCAGCAGTGAAGGGACTAGCGGGAGAGAGGGGACCGGGGAGCTGTTTTTT
TRBD2,.,TRBJ2-5,TRBV2,CASRRAGGGQETQYF,TGTGCCAGCAGACGAGCGGGGGGCGGCCAAGAGACCCAGTACTTC
.,.,TRBJ1-5,TRBV19,CASSGPPWQGGQPQHF,TGTGCCAGTAGTGGACCCCCATGGCAGGGTGGGCAGCCCCAGCATTTT